This T cell receptor (beta chain) was sequenced for a study of cytomegalovirus exposure and HLA in healthy donors. Study as a whole: Genetic ancestry analysis placed around four fifths of the 398 donors that were genotyped in the Caucasian-associated cluster. Notes on the study in general: Trimming of TCR beta V- and J-genes showed a link, identified in a later analysis, to a missense DCLRE1C variant. The classifier was said to identify cytomegalovirus status with high specificity and sensitivity. Three chains tied to CMV proved CMV antigen-specific in vitro.

With 0 bases clipped from V and 1 base from J, the junction kept 6 bases outside the gene matches. The germline V gene has CDR1 SGHDT and CDR2 YYEEEE. The CDR3 consists of 16 residues. As to this clone: The antigen is unknown.

A multiplex PCR was run with 60 Vbeta primers and 13 Jbeta primers. This table comes from immunoSEQ multiplex PCR, and its TCRdb copy is limited to in-frame clones, with some not included. The sample holds approximately 170,000 clones, about 80% seen once. Input material: PBMCs. The rearrangement links TRBV5-6 to TRBJ2-7; TRBD2 agrees at 8 bases. The TCR sequence derives from a woman aged 40 to 50 in good health and CMV-seronegative. Here the CDR3 reads CASSLVGASGSYEQYF. In DNA, the CDR3 is TGTGCCAGCAGCTTGGTAGGAGCTAGCGGGTCCTACGAGCAGTACTTC.